Listed below are T cell receptor beta chains from one sample, sequenced in a study of cytomegalovirus exposure and HLA in healthy donors. Only in-frame clones appear in the TCRdb table, and some are missing; sequencing was by immunoSEQ multiplex PCR. The sample includes around 100,000 clones, 60% to 85% of them seen just once. Material: PBMCs. All receptors derive from a female donor in good health and CMV-seropositive. The CDR3 runs from the conserved cysteine through the conserved F or W. Each record gives: CDR3 DNA, CDR3 protein, clone size, V gene, D gene, J gene. The D gene is left open where the match is weak. The size entry is marked missing in some rows and otherwise reads once, few, many or a size class.

CDR3nt: TGTGCCAGCTCACGAGGACAGGAATCACCCCTCCACTTT
CDR3aa: CASSRGQESPLHF
abundance: NA
v_gene: TRBV18
d_gene: TRBD1
j_gene: TRBJ1-6

CDR3nt: TGCGCCAGCAGCCTTGAGCTAGTTAGCTATGGCTACACCTTC
CDR3aa: CASSLELVSYGYTF
abundance: NA
v_gene: TRBV4-1
d_gene: NA
j_gene: TRBJ1-2

CDR3nt: TGTGCCAGTAGTGCCCGCTCGACTAGCGGGAACACCGGGGAGCTGTTTTTT
CDR3aa: CASSARSTSGNTGELFF
abundance: few
v_gene: TRBV19
d_gene: TRBD2
j_gene: TRBJ2-2

CDR3nt: TGCGCCAGCAGGGACGGAGGAACCGGGGAGCTGTTTTTT
CDR3aa: CASRDGGTGELFF
abundance: medium-sized
v_gene: TRBV10-1
d_gene: NA
j_gene: TRBJ2-2

CDR3nt: TGTGCCAGCACCTTGGGGGCCCCGGGGACCTACGAGCAGTACTTC
CDR3aa: CASTLGAPGTYEQYF
abundance: NA
v_gene: TRBV28
d_gene: NA
j_gene: TRBJ2-7

CDR3nt: TGTGCCAGCAGCTTTCAGATCCCGAACACTGAAGCTTTCTTT
CDR3aa: CASSFQIPNTEAFF
abundance: once
v_gene: TRBV7-6
d_gene: NA
j_gene: TRBJ1-1

CDR3nt: TGCGCCAGCAGCTGGACAGGGGGTAAGAGGTACAATGAGCAGTTCTTC
CDR3aa: CASSWTGGKRYNEQFF
abundance: NA
v_gene: TRBV5-1
d_gene: TRBD1
j_gene: TRBJ2-1

CDR3nt: TGCGCCAGCAGCGGCTCCGGGACTAGCGCCGGGGAGCTGTTTTTT
CDR3aa: CASSGSGTSAGELFF
abundance: once
v_gene: TRBV5-1
d_gene: TRBD2
j_gene: TRBJ2-2

CDR3nt: TGTGCCTGGAGTGTACTCCCCTACGAGCAGTACTTC
CDR3aa: CAWSVLPYEQYF
abundance: NA
v_gene: TRBV30
d_gene: NA
j_gene: TRBJ2-7

CDR3nt: TGCAGCGTTGAGCGGCACTATGGCTACACCTTC
CDR3aa: CSVERHYGYTF
abundance: NA
v_gene: TRBV29-1
d_gene: NA
j_gene: TRBJ1-2

CDR3nt: TGTGCCAGCAGTTCAGGGGCCCGTCGGGTGCCCCAGCATTTT
CDR3aa: CASSSGARRVPQHF
abundance: NA
v_gene: TRBV28
d_gene: NA
j_gene: TRBJ1-5

CDR3nt: TGCGCCAGCCAAAAGGAGCCGGGACAGGGATTTTACGAGCAGTACTTC
CDR3aa: CASQKEPGQGFYEQYF
abundance: once
v_gene: TRBV5-1
d_gene: TRBD1
j_gene: TRBJ2-7

CDR3nt: TGTGCCAGCAGGACCGGGGGGTTCCAAGAGACCCAGTACTTC
CDR3aa: CASRTGGFQETQYF
abundance: NA
v_gene: TRBV6-6
d_gene: TRBD2
j_gene: TRBJ2-5

CDR3nt: TGTGCCAGCAGCGTAGATCCAGGGCGGAACACTGAAGCTTTCTTT
CDR3aa: CASSVDPGRNTEAFF
abundance: NA
v_gene: TRBV9
d_gene: NA
j_gene: TRBJ1-1

CDR3nt: TGTGCCAGCTCACCACTGGGGCAGGGGAACACCGGGGAGCTGTTTTTT
CDR3aa: CASSPLGQGNTGELFF
abundance: NA
v_gene: TRBV18
d_gene: NA
j_gene: TRBJ2-2

CDR3nt: TGTGCCAGTAGTATTTGGCCTTTCCTGAACACTGAAGCTTTCTTT
CDR3aa: CASSIWPFLNTEAFF
abundance: NA
v_gene: TRBV19
d_gene: NA
j_gene: TRBJ1-1

CDR3nt: TGCGCCACCAGAGACAGGGAGAACACTGAAGCTTTCTTT
CDR3aa: CATRDRENTEAFF
abundance: medium-sized
v_gene: TRBV10-1
d_gene: TRBD1
j_gene: TRBJ1-1

CDR3nt: TGCGCCAGCAGCCCCCTTTCAGGGAAGGATGGCTACACCTTC
CDR3aa: CASSPLSGKDGYTF
abundance: NA
v_gene: TRBV5-1
d_gene: NA
j_gene: TRBJ1-2

CDR3nt: TGTGCCTGGACTACAGGCTTAAATGAAAAACTGTTTTTT
CDR3aa: CAWTTGLNEKLFF
abundance: NA
v_gene: TRBV30
d_gene: NA
j_gene: TRBJ1-4

CDR3nt: TGTGCCAGCAGCCGAGACAGGGTGGATCAGCCCCAGCATTTT
CDR3aa: CASSRDRVDQPQHF
abundance: NA
v_gene: TRBV27
d_gene: TRBD1
j_gene: TRBJ1-5

CDR3nt: TGTGCCAGCAGCTATTCGACAGGGGGTGACGGCTACACCTTC
CDR3aa: CASSYSTGGDGYTF
abundance: NA
v_gene: TRBV5-8
d_gene: TRBD1
j_gene: TRBJ1-2

CDR3nt: TGTGCCAGCAGCTGGGGGGTCTCTGGGGCCAACGTCCTGACTTTC
CDR3aa: CASSWGVSGANVLTF
abundance: NA
v_gene: TRBV7-8
d_gene: NA
j_gene: TRBJ2-6

CDR3nt: TGTGCCAGCAGTTTCCCGGACACGAGAAACCTCTATGGCTACACCTTC
CDR3aa: CASSFPDTRNLYGYTF
abundance: NA
v_gene: TRBV6-6
d_gene: NA
j_gene: TRBJ1-2

CDR3nt: TGTGCCAGCAGTTCATATGCTCAGGACGAGCAGTACTTC
CDR3aa: CASSSYAQDEQYF
abundance: NA
v_gene: TRBV27
d_gene: NA
j_gene: TRBJ2-7

CDR3nt: TGTGCCAGCAGTTTAGGAGGCCGGAACGAGCAGTACTTC
CDR3aa: CASSLGGRNEQYF
abundance: NA
v_gene: TRBV27
d_gene: NA
j_gene: TRBJ2-7

CDR3nt: TGTGCCAGCAGTAGGGGTGACGTTGGTGGCTACACCTTC
CDR3aa: CASSRGDVGGYTF
abundance: NA
v_gene: TRBV28
d_gene: NA
j_gene: TRBJ1-2

CDR3nt: TGTGCCAGCAGCCCCGGGACTAGCGGGAGCTCCTACAATGAGCAGTTCTTC
CDR3aa: CASSPGTSGSSYNEQFF
abundance: NA
v_gene: TRBV5-4
d_gene: TRBD2
j_gene: TRBJ2-1

CDR3nt: TGTGCCAGTAGTATAGGTAGCGGGAGTAGCACAGATACGCAGTATTTT
CDR3aa: CASSIGSGSSTDTQYF
abundance: NA
v_gene: TRBV19
d_gene: TRBD2
j_gene: TRBJ2-3

CDR3nt: TGTGCCTGGACTTCAGGGGCCTTTAACTATGGCTACACCTTC
CDR3aa: CAWTSGAFNYGYTF
abundance: NA
v_gene: TRBV30
d_gene: NA
j_gene: TRBJ1-2

CDR3nt: TGTGCCAGCAGTGGAGGGGGAGGGAGGGTGGCTGAAGCTTTCTTT
CDR3aa: CASSGGGGRVAEAFF
abundance: once
v_gene: TRBV5-4
d_gene: NA
j_gene: TRBJ1-1

CDR3nt: TGTGCCAGCAGTGAACTAGCGGGGGGATACAATGAGCAGTTCTTC
CDR3aa: CASSELAGGYNEQFF
abundance: NA
v_gene: TRBV2
d_gene: TRBD2
j_gene: TRBJ2-1

CDR3nt: TGTGCCAGCAGTGTCCGGACAGGGGGAACTAGTTTGAATGAGCAGTTCTTC
CDR3aa: CASSVRTGGTSLNEQFF
abundance: NA
v_gene: TRBV6-1
d_gene: TRBD1
j_gene: TRBJ2-1

CDR3nt: TGTGCCAGCAGCTTGGTCGGGGTAACTTCTGAGCAGTTCTTC
CDR3aa: CASSLVGVTSEQFF
abundance: NA
v_gene: TRBV5-4
d_gene: NA
j_gene: TRBJ2-1

CDR3nt: TGTGCCAGCTCACCGAGGGACAGAGTCGGGATTGAAGCTTTCTTT
CDR3aa: CASSPRDRVGIEAFF
abundance: NA
v_gene: TRBV18
d_gene: TRBD1
j_gene: TRBJ1-1

CDR3nt: TGCGCCAGCAGCCGACTAGCGGGGACCTACGAGCAGTACTTC
CDR3aa: CASSRLAGTYEQYF
abundance: once
v_gene: TRBV5-1
d_gene: TRBD2
j_gene: TRBJ2-7

CDR3nt: TGTGCCAGCACCCCAAATGATTGGACAGATTTCACTGAAGCTTTCTTT
CDR3aa: CASTPNDWTDFTEAFF
abundance: NA
v_gene: TRBV27
d_gene: NA
j_gene: TRBJ1-1